The clone carrying this T cell receptor beta chain was counted many times. Regions amplified from RNA transcripts were the TCR beta CDR3 regions. Using the HTBI primer set, a first-round RT-PCR was run on the TCR CDR3. Each CDR3 protein gets one entry after TCRdb re-called the multiplex PCR reads with MiXCR. The data show around 620,000 distinct CDR3 sequences, 14% seen once. These data come from a study of T cells in Graves' hyperthyroidism and ophthalmopathy. The sequenced sample consisted of blood. This sequence was found in a woman in her late teens or twenties with Graves' ophthalmopathy.

The CDR3 protein is CSASLTPDTQYF. The CDR3 DNA is TGCAGTGCTAGCTTAACCCCAGATACGCAGTATTTT. This chain joins TRBV20-1 and TRBJ2-3; D is unresolved. Trimming cost V 3 bases and J 4 bases, with 8 bases left between them. In germline, CDR1 is DFQATT, CDR2 SNEGSKA (reference sequence). The CDR3 contains 12 residues.